The sample holds many counts of the clone carrying this T cell receptor beta chain. Its antigen is not identified. TCRdb redid the calling of the 5' RACE reads with MiXCR, one entry per CDR3 protein. The sample lists 300,000 to 350,000 distinct CDR3 sequences, 13% to 15% seen once, with approximately 22% in the top ten. The data belong to a study of T-cell memory formation after mild COVID-19. Whole-study findings and limits: Researchers found some responding clones in pre-infection memory, a sign that cross-reactive memory joined. Clones contracting over day 15 to 85 were CD4/CD8 balanced, with later expanders leaning CD4+. Shrinking CD4+ clones resided mostly in CM and EM, and CD8+ ones in EMRA.

Germline loops: CDR1 SGHTA, CDR2 FQGNSA. The CDR3 loop spans 15 amino acids. V was trimmed by 0 bases and J by 5 bases, leaving 10 bases between them. The sample comprised PBMCs or a T cell subset sorted from them (not recorded which). The chain carries TRBV7-2 and TRBJ1-4; D unclear. The sequence was collected from a man in his late teens or twenties who had mild COVID-19 (a few samples of this study predate the infection). Cell type and time point are not known. The CDR3 sequence: CASSLAWQPNEKLFF. In DNA, the CDR3 is TGTGCCAGCAGCTTAGCATGGCAGCCGAATGAAAAACTGTTTTTT.